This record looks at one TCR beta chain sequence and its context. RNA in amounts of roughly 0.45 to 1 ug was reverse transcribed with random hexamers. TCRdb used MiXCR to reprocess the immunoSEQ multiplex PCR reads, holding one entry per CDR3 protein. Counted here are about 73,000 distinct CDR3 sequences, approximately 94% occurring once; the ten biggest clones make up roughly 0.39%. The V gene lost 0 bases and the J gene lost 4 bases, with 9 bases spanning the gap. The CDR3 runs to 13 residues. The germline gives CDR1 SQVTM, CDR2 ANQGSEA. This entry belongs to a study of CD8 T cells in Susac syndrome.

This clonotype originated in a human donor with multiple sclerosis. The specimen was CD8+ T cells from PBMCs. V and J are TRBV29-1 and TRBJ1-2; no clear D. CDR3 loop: CSVEDTRFYGYTF. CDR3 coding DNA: TGCAGCGTTGAAGACACTAGATTCTATGGCTACACCTTC.